This entry concerns a single TCR beta chain. CDR1 and CDR2 (germline): LNHDA, SQIVND (reference sequence). The CDR3 length is 14 residues. The data stem from a study of monozygotic twins with inflammatory bowel disease. TCRdb re-called the 5' RACE reads and gives one entry per CDR3 protein, without DNA. Its table lists more than 300,000 distinct CDR3 sequences. This chain links TRBV19 with TRBJ2-7. The sequenced sample consisted of blood. The clonotype originates from a human donor with ulcerative colitis or Crohn's disease, or a healthy co-twin of an affected twin (not recorded which). This CDR3 reads CASSIQQGLYEQYF.